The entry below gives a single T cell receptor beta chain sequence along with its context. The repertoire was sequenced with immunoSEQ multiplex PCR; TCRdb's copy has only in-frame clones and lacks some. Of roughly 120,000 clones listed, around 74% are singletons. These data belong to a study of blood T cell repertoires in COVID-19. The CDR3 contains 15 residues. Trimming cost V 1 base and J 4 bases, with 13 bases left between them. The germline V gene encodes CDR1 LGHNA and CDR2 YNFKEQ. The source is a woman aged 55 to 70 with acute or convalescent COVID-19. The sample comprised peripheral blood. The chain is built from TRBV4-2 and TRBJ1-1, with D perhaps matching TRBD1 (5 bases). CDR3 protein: CASSQVNLGGTEAFF. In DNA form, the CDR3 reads TGTGCCAGCAGCCAAGTGAATCTCGGGGGCACTGAAGCTTTCTTT.